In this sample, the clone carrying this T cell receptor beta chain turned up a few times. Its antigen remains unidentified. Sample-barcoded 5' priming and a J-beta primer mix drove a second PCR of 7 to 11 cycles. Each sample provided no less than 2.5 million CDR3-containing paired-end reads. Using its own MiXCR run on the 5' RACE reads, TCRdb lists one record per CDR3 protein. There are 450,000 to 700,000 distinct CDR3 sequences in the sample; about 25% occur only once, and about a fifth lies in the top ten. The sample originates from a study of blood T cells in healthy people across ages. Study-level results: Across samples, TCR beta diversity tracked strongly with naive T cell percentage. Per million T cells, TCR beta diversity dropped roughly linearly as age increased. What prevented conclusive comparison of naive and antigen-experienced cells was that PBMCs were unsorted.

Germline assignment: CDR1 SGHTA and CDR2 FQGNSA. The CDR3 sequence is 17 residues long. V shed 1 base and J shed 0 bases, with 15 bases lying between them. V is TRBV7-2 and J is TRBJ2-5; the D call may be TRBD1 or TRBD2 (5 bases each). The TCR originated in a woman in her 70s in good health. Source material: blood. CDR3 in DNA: TGTGCCAGCAGCTTAGGAGGGACCAACCTCTACCAAGAGACCCAGTACTTC. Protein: CASSLGGTNLYQETQYF.